The 3 T cell receptor beta chains below come from one sample, sequenced in a study of blood T cell repertoires in COVID-19 (dated by TCRdb to about 2020). The protocol used for the library was the immunoSEQ multiplex PCR assay. The source is immuneACCESS, and TCRdb retained only in-frame sequences with V and J called. Part of the clones is not carried over; for the studies checked, unresolved V genes explain less than half of this, and the remainder is unexplained. The sample table contains 350,000 to 450,000 clones; only one count was recorded for around 87% of them. Under 3% of the sample is in the top ten clones. What was sequenced was peripheral blood. Source of these receptors: a woman aged 55-69 years with COVID-19, enrolled during active disease.

As concerns this clone: Other nucleotide sequences in the sample specify the same CDR3. This chain uses TRBV9 with TRBJ2-3; 12 bases line up with TRBD2. The germline gives CDR1 SGDLS, CDR2 YYNGEE. Losses at the gene ends were 3 bases for V and 3 bases for J; bases not matched to a gene: 2. This CDR3 has 15 residues. The CDR3 coding sequence is TGTGCCAGCAGCGCCGGGACTAGCGGGACAGATACGCAGTATTTT. It translates to CASSAGTSGTDTQYF.

The chain joins TRBV4-1 to TRBJ1-1; unclear D gene. V gave up 4 bases and J gave up 0 bases, with 18 bases separating them. This CDR3 spans 17 amino acids. Germline loops: CDR1 MGHRA, CDR2 YSYEKL. The CDR3 nucleotides are TGCGCCAGCAGCCCCATGGACTTCCGGGCCCTGAACACTGAAGCTTTCTTT. It yields the protein CASSPMDFRALNTEAFF.

The chain has TRBV5-1 and TRBJ1-1; D possibly corresponds to TRBD1 (6 bases). V was shortened by 6 bases and J by 3 bases, with 24 bases between the two germline ends. Germline CDR1 and CDR2: SGHRS and YFSETQ. There are 17 residues in the CDR3. DNA for the CDR3: TGCGCCAGCACCCCCGGTTGGACAGCCAGTGAAGACACTGAAGCTTTCTTT. Translating it yields CASTPGWTASEDTEAFF.